These 18 T cell receptor beta chains were sequenced from one sample in a study of blood T cell repertoires in COVID-19. Method: immunoSEQ multiplex PCR; TCRdb's copy keeps in-frame clones and lacks some. The sample holds 200,000 to 300,000 clones, roughly 87% seen once. The sample was peripheral blood. All receptors derive from a man in his fifties or sixties who had recovered from COVID-19.

CDR3 bases: TGTGCCAGCAGCTTAAGTACAGGTGGCTACACCTTC. This codes for CASSLSTGGYTF. The chain combines TRBV7-9 with TRBJ1-2, with D possibly matching TRBD1 (5 bases). Trimming took 2 bases from V and 7 from J, leaving 8 bases between them. This CDR3 comprises 12 residues. CDR1 and CDR2 from the germline V gene are SEHNR and FQNEAQ (reference sequence).

V and J are TRBV6-5 and TRBJ2-6; D might be TRBD1 (6 bases). This CDR3 is built from 15 residues. Trimming pared 9 bases from V and 4 bases from J, leaving 16 bases between. The V gene's germline CDR1 is MNHEY and CDR2 SVGAGI. CDR3 protein: CARRDNRAGANVLTF. CDR3 nucleotide sequence: TGTGCCAGGAGGGACAACCGAGCCGGGGCCAACGTCCTGACTTTC.

The V and J genes are TRBV29-1 and TRBJ2-2, with 7 positions matching TRBD1. The V segment lost 5 bases and the J segment 1 base; nucleotides outside the gene matches: 4. The CDR3 extends over 14 amino acids. The V gene's germline CDR1 is SQVTM and CDR2 ANQGSEA. CDR3 coding DNA: TGCAGCGTTTCCGGGACAGAGAACACCGGGGAGCTGTTTTTT. Translating gives CSVSGTENTGELFF.

CDR3 DNA: TGTGCCAGCAGCCAAGATCGCAGGGTAGGAGCCAACGTCCTGACTTTC. Translation gives CASSQDRRVGANVLTF. The J gene is TRBJ2-6, the V gene TRBV3-1 (or the pseudogene TRBV3-2), with D tentatively TRBD1 (5 bases). This CDR3 is 16 amino acids long. CDR1 and CDR2 (germline): LGHDT, YNNKEL (reference sequence). The V and J ends lost 0 bases and 7 bases respectively, with 13 bases between them.

CDR3: CASSGNTGTDTQYF. CDR3 sequence (DNA): TGTGCCAGCAGCGGTAACACGGGAACAGATACGCAGTATTTT. V and J are TRBV5-8 and TRBJ2-3; maybe TRBD2 (5 bases). CDR1 is SGHTS and CDR2 is YDEGEE in the germline V gene. Between the trimmed V and J ends, which lost 4 bases and 3 bases, there was a span of 12 bases. The length of the CDR3 is 14 residues.

The V gene is TRBV5-1, the J gene TRBJ2-6, with D maybe TRBD2 (5 bases). Germline assignment: CDR1 SGHRS and CDR2 YFSETQ. CDR3 length: 16 amino acids. Between the trimmed V and J ends, which lost 0 bases and 4 bases, there was a span of 11 bases. The CDR3 loop reads CASSLDRRRGANVLTF. The CDR3 region has the DNA TGCGCCAGCAGCTTGGACCGTCGGAGGGGGGCCAACGTCCTGACTTTC.

The J gene is TRBJ1-2, the V gene TRBV5-5, with D possibly matching TRBD1 (6 bases). The V end lost 7 bases, the J end lost 0 bases, and 7 bases lay between the germline ends. Germline V gene sequence: CDR1 SGHKS, CDR2 YYEKEE (reference sequence). The CDR3 has 12 residues. The CDR3 DNA reads TGTGCCAGCGGACAGTCTAACTATGGCTACACCTTC. Residues: CASGQSNYGYTF.

The genes are TRBV7-6 and TRBJ1-1; 7 positions agree with TRBD1. The length of the CDR3 is 15 residues. CDR1 is SGHVS, CDR2 FNYEAQ, per germline. V was pared by 2 bases and J by 1 base, with 4 bases of the junction left unmatched. CDR3 sequence reads: CASSLMTGKNTEAFF. CDR3 nucleotides: TGTGCCAGCAGCTTAATGACAGGGAAGAACACTGAAGCTTTCTTT. Full variable domain (missing parts from reference TRBV7-6 and TRBJ1-1): GAGVSQSPRYKVTKRGQDVALRCDPISGHVSLYWYRQALGQGPEFLTYFNYEAQQDKSGLPNDRFSAERPEGSISTLTIQRTEQRDSAMYRCASSLMTGKNTEAFFGQGTRLTVV.

The V gene is TRBV10-1, the J gene TRBJ2-1; unclear D gene. The CDR3 is 15 residues long. Germline-derived CDR1 and CDR2 are WNHNN and SYGVQD (reference sequence). V was clipped by 0 bases and J by 9 bases, with 15 bases between them. CDR3 sequence reads: CASSESSRLVSEQFF. As DNA, the CDR3 is TGCGCCAGCAGTGAGTCGAGTCGGCTAGTGAGTGAGCAGTTCTTC.

The chain couples TRBV7-2 to TRBJ2-7; no reliable D call. Between the trimmed V and J ends, which lost 2 bases and 6 bases, there was a span of 14 bases. Germline CDR1 is SGHTA and CDR2 is FQGNSA. This CDR3 spans 14 amino acids. The CDR3 loop reads CASSLIPGVVEQYV. The DNA for the CDR3 is TGTGCCAGCAGCTTAATCCCGGGTGTTGTCGAGCAGTACGTC.

The chain employs TRBV9 and TRBJ2-5; 7 bases line up with TRBD2. Germline V lookup: CDR1 SGDLS, CDR2 YYNGEE. CDR3 length equals 14 residues. V dropped 4 bases and J dropped 5; count of bases not matched to a gene: 8. The CDR3 nucleotides are TGTGCCAGCAGCCCATCGGGGGGAATGGAGACCCAGTACTTC. This translates into CASSPSGGMETQYF.

The chain links TRBV11-2 to TRBJ1-2; 10 bases line up with TRBD1. The CDR3 sequence is 15 residues long. Germline V CDR1 and CDR2: SGHAT, FQNNGV. Trimming at V came to 5 bases and at J to 4 bases, leaving 7 bases not matched to a gene. CDR3 nucleotide sequence: TGTGCCAGCAGCGTCACCGGGACAGGGGTCTATGGCTACACCTTC. Translating it yields CASSVTGTGVYGYTF.

The chain is built from TRBV9 and TRBJ2-3, with D possibly matching TRBD1 (7 bases). Germline assignment: CDR1 SGDLS and CDR2 YYNGEE. The CDR3 contains 17 residues. V gave up 0 bases and J gave up 4 bases, with 18 bases separating them. As DNA, the CDR3 is TGTGCCAGCAGCGTAGCAGGGGGGCCACGAGGGCCAGATACGCAGTATTTT. It translates to CASSVAGGPRGPDTQYF.

The V gene is TRBV3-1 (or the pseudogene TRBV3-2), the J gene TRBJ2-7; D is unresolved. Germline CDR1 LGHDT, CDR2 YNNKEL (reference sequence). The CDR3 extends over 12 amino acids. V was cut by 4 bases and J by 4 bases, with 8 bases left in between. The CDR3 bases are TGTGCCAGCAGCCGTACCTATTACGAGCAGTACTTC. As protein: CASSRTYYEQYF.

V gene TRBV5-1 combines with J gene TRBJ1-4, with D unclear. The CDR3 sequence is 15 residues long. The germline gives CDR1 SGHRS, CDR2 YFSETQ. Between the trimmed V and J ends, which lost 1 base and 0 bases, there was a span of 7 bases. The CDR3 bases are TGCGCCAGCAGCTTGACATATGCAACTAATGAAAAACTGTTTTTT. Protein: CASSLTYATNEKLFF.

The chain employs TRBV12-5 and TRBJ2-1; 9 bases are shared with TRBD1. The CDR3 is 14 amino acids. CDR1 is LGHNT, CDR2 FRNRAP, per germline. J lost 5 bases, V lost 3 bases, and 2 bases had no gene match. The CDR3 DNA reads as TGTGCTAGTGGTTTAAGGGACAGGGACAATGAGCAGTTCTTC. Protein sequence: CASGLRDRDNEQFF. Variable domain in full (rest from reference TRBV12-5 and TRBJ2-1): DARVTQTPRHKVTEMGQEVTMRCQPILGHNTVFWYRQTMMQGLELLAYFRNRAPLDDSGMPKDRFSAEMPDATLATLKIQPSEPRDSAVYFCASGLRDRDNEQFFGPGTRLTVL.

This chain links TRBV7-8 with TRBJ2-7; D uncertain. This CDR3 has 17 residues. Germline CDR1 SGHVS, CDR2 FQNEAQ. Trimming removed 0 bases from V and 0 bases from J, with 15 bases in between. The DNA of the CDR3 is TGTGCCAGCAGCTTAGCGTTCGGTCCTCGTAGCTCCTACGAGCAGTACGTC. Its protein is CASSLAFGPRSSYEQYV.

This chain links TRBV6-1 with TRBJ2-7; TRBD2 is a possible D gene (5 bases). The CDR3 consists of 13 residues. V was shortened by 3 bases and J by 3 bases, with 9 bases between the two germline ends. Germline lookup yields CDR1 MNHNS and CDR2 SASEGT. The CDR3 region has the DNA TGTGCCAGCAGTGACGAGGGCCACTACGAGCAGTACGTC. This gives the protein CASSDEGHYEQYV.